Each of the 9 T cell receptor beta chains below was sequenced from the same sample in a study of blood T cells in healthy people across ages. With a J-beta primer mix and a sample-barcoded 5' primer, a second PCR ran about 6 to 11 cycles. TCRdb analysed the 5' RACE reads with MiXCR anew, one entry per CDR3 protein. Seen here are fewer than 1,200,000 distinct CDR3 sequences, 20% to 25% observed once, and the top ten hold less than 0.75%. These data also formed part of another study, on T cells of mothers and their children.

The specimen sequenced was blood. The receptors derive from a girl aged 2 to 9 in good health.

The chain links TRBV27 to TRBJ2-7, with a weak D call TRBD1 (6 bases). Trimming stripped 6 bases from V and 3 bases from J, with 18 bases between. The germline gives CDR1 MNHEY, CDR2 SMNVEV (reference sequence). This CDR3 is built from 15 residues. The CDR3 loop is CASSPDRDTVYEQYF. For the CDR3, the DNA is TGTGCCAGCAGCCCGGACCGGGACACAGTCTACGAGCAGTACTTC.

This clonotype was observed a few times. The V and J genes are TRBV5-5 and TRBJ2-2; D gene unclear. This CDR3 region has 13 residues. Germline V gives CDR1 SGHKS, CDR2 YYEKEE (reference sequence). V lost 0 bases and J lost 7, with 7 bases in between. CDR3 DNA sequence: TGTGCCAGCAGCTTGGGGGCCCACGGGGAGCTGTTTTTT. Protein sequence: CASSLGAHGELFF.

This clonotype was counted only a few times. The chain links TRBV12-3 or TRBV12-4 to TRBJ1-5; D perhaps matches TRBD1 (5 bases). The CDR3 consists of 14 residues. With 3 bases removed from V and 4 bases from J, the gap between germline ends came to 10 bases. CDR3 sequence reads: CASSFGTANQPQHF. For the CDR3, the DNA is TGTGCCAGCAGTTTTGGGACTGCAAATCAGCCCCAGCATTTT.

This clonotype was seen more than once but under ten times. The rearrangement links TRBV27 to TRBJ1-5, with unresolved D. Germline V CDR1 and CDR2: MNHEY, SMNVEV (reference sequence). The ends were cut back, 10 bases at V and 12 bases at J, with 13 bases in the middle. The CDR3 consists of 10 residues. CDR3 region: CANGPGSQHF. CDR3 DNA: TGTGCCAACGGCCCCGGGAGCCAGCATTTT.

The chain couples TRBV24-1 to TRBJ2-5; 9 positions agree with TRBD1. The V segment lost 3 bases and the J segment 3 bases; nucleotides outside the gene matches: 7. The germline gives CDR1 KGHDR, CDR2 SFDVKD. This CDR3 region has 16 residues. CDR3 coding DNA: TGTGCCACCAGTGATCACCGGACAGGGGTGGAAGAGACCCAGTACTTC. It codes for CATSDHRTGVEETQYF.

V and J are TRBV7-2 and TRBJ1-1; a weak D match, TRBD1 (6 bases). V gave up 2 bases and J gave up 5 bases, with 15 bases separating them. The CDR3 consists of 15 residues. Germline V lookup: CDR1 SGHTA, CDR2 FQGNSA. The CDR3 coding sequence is TGTGCCAGCAGCTTAATGGGGGCCGGGGGGACTGAAGCTTTCTTT. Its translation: CASSLMGAGGTEAFF.

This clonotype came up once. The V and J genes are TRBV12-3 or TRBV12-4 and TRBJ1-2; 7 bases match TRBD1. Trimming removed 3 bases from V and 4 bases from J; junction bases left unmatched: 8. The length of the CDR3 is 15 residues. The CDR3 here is CASSFGQAVGYGYTF. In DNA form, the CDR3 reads TGTGCCAGCAGTTTTGGACAGGCCGTGGGCTATGGCTACACCTTC.

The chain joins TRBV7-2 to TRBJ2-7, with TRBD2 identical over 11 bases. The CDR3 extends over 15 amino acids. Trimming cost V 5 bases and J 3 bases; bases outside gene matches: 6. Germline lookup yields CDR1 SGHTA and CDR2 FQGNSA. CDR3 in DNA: TGTGCCAGCAGCCTGTGGCTAGCGGGGGGCTACGAGCAGTACTTC. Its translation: CASSLWLAGGYEQYF.

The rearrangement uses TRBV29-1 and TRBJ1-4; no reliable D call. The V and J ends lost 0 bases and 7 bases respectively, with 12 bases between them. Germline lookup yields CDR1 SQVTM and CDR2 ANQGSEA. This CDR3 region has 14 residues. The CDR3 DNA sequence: TGCAGCGTTGAAGAGTTCGGCGTCCTTGAAAAACTGTTTTTT. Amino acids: CSVEEFGVLEKLFF.